This TCR beta chain was recorded in a study of CD8 T cells in Susac syndrome. As for the study in general: There were Susac syndrome patients who were therapy-naive at blood draw, others on corticosteroids, and others on intravenous immunoglobulin alone. General study results and limits: Susac syndrome CD4+ T cell repertoires showed no clonal expansion.

RNA amounts of 0.5 to 1 ug underwent reverse transcription with random hexamers. The amplification used immunoSEQ multiplex PCR on TCR beta CDR3; it spanned 54 Vbeta and 13 Jbeta. In TCRdb, the immunoSEQ multiplex PCR reads were re-called with MiXCR into one record per CDR3 protein. The sample holds 170,000 or so distinct CDR3 sequences; more than 95% are singletons and the top ten take approximately 0.12%. A word on this clonotype: What it binds is unknown.

The CDR3 runs 14 residues. Germline loops: CDR1 SGDLS, CDR2 YYNGEE. V was trimmed by 1 base and J by 4 bases, leaving 10 bases between them. The authors negatively isolated CD8+ and CD4+ T cells and FACS-enriched TEMRA cells. The chain joins TRBV9 to TRBJ2-3; no reliable D call. The sequenced sample was CD4+ T cells from PBMCs. This TCR was sampled from a human donor with Susac syndrome. CDR3 sequence reads: CASSVLIAPDTQYF. CDR3 nucleotides: TGTGCCAGCAGCGTACTGATAGCACCAGATACGCAGTATTTT.